This is a list of T cell receptor beta chains from one sample in a study of PD-1 blockade in classical Hodgkin lymphoma. The data were produced by immunoSEQ multiplex PCR, yet TCRdb's version contains in-frame clones alone and is incomplete. Of tens of thousands of clones listed, roughly 80% were seen once; the top ten hold approximately 0.62%. The sequences come from CD4+ T cells from blood, collected before the fourth cycle of nivolumab. The receptors were sampled from a human donor with classical Hodgkin lymphoma. CDR3s include the opening cysteine and the closing phenylalanine or tryptophan. Each record gives: V gene, J gene, D gene, CDR3 protein. A D gene is named only where the DNA matches it firmly.

TRBV28	TRBJ1-2	TRBD1	CASDGQGAGGYGYTF
TRBV29-1	TRBJ2-7	-	CSVVAVRGYEQYF
TRBV29-1	TRBJ1-4	-	CSVVVGFNEKLFF
TRBV10-1	TRBJ2-1	-	CASSEGPYNGQFF
TRBV5-1	TRBJ1-4	-	CASTLTGTKGEKLFF
TRBV13	TRBJ1-6	-	CASSSYGSLWGSPLHF
TRBV5-1	TRBJ1-4	-	CASSLEQGPNEKLFF
TRBV5-6	TRBJ2-1	-	CASSNTRGTATGLNEQFF
TRBV2	TRBJ1-4	-	CASSAGLPADEKLFF
TRBV27	TRBJ2-3	TRBD2	CASTPGGGRRTDTQYF
TRBV5-1	TRBJ2-5	-	CASSLGRGQGETQYF
TRBV5-1	TRBJ1-4	-	CASSLVGSNEKLFF
TRBV19	TRBJ1-1	-	CASARDRASTEAFF
TRBV5-1	TRBJ1-4	-	CASSLEGQKNEKLFF
TRBV10-2	TRBJ2-7	-	CASSEAPDNSYEQYF
TRBV1	TRBJ1-1	-	CTSSQARNAITEAFF
TRBV29-1	TRBJ1-2	-	CSVGDSPTANYGYTF
TRBV20-1	TRBJ1-1	-	CSAWTVAEAFF
TRBV6-5	TRBJ1-2	-	CASSYGARYGYTF
TRBV7-2	TRBJ1-6	-	CASRRGQTNSPLHF
TRBV5-1	TRBJ2-5	TRBD1	CASRAGTGQETQYF
TRBV6-6	TRBJ1-2	-	CASSTSGFYGYTF
TRBV7-9	TRBJ2-1	-	CASSSIRSSYNEQFF
TRBV12-5	TRBJ1-5	-	CASGLGGQPQHF
TRBV7-2	TRBJ2-1	-	CASSLARGANYNEQFF
TRBV18	TRBJ2-1	-	CASSPSFYNEQFF
TRBV9	TRBJ2-5	-	CASSVGGWDMGETQYF
TRBV25-1	TRBJ2-2	TRBD1	CASGGQSNTGELFF
TRBV6-5	TRBJ2-1	-	CASSRRTESNEQFF
TRBV5-1	TRBJ2-1	TRBD1	CASSPTGTGAPEQFF
TRBV7-9	TRBJ1-5	-	CASSLRGQPQHF
TRBV14	TRBJ1-5	-	CASSQDLEGVQHF
TRBV5-1	TRBJ1-5	-	CASRIDGNQPQHF
TRBV28	TRBJ1-1	TRBD1	CASSFMGRGQGNTEAFF
TRBV5-1	TRBJ2-7	TRBD1	CASSLQGALPYEQYF
TRBV9	TRBJ1-6	-	CASSVRGYNSPLHF
TRBV6-5	TRBJ1-2	TRBD1	CASSPSDRIYGYTF
TRBV5-1	TRBJ1-5	TRBD1	CASSLEGQDGNQPQHF
TRBV6-1	TRBJ1-6	-	CASSEWSYNSPLHF
TRBV5-1	TRBJ1-4	-	CASSGQGYGEKLFF
TRBV7-9	TRBJ1-4	TRBD1	CASSPTGGNEKLFF
TRBV28	TRBJ2-3	-	CASSTIGARSTDTQYF
TRBV28	TRBJ2-1	TRBD2	CASSLYPSGLAGARSSYNEQFF
TRBV6-6	TRBJ2-2	-	CASNPGGLGTGELFF
TRBV5-1	TRBJ1-5	-	CASSLDGSNQPQHF
TRBV11-2	TRBJ1-1	-	CASSLTMGVRNTEAFF
TRBV7-9	TRBJ2-3	TRBD2	CASSSPGTSGVSGTDTQYF
TRBV14	TRBJ1-2	-	CASSQGSGGTYGYTF
TRBV6-5	TRBJ2-7	-	CASSLGYYEQYF
TRBV5-1	TRBJ1-1	TRBD1	CASSFLTSGGTEAFF
TRBV7-8	TRBJ1-4	TRBD1	CASSSAGGTGREKLFF
TRBV2	TRBJ1-4	-	CASSPQGGEKLFF